This T cell receptor beta chain was retrieved from a study of cytomegalovirus exposure and HLA in healthy donors. Study results and limitations: A few chains linked to CMV were shown in vitro to be specific for CMV antigens. Listed as cytomegalovirus-associated were approximately 160 TCR beta chains. Immune exposure was documented only through CMV serostatus.

60 Vbeta and 13 Jbeta primers were used in PCR. Some clones are missing from TCRdb's copy, which holds only in-frame ones; the method was immunoSEQ multiplex PCR. The data contain around 150,000 clones, approximately 75% of them singletons. Notes on this clone: As yet, its antigen is unknown.

Sequencing was performed on PBMCs. This clonotype originated in a man in his thirties or forties in good health and CMV-seropositive.

CDR3 bases: TGTGCCAGCAGCTCCTGGGCTGGTAAAAACAATGAGCAGTTCTTC. Amino acids: CASSSWAGKNNEQFF. The V gene is TRBV7-9, the J gene TRBJ2-1; D gene ambiguous. The CDR3 consists of 15 residues. V was trimmed by 4 bases and J by 5 bases, leaving 15 bases between them. CDR1 is SEHNR, CDR2 FQNEAQ, per germline (reference sequence).